This TCR beta chain comes out of a study of blood T cell repertoires in COVID-19. Across the study: The origin of the acute and convalescent COVID-19 samples was the United States, Italy and Spain. PBMCs, B-cell-depleted T cells, or T cells provided the cDNA or gDNA that made up the material.

In the study's own analysis: Amplification from reference gene primers served as the basis for estimated nucleated cell counts. Measured with immunoSEQ multiplex PCR; TCRdb has only the in-frame clones, and not every one. V and J calls plus clone size are reproduced from that table; the DNA served to infer D and trimming. The top ten hold under 5.5% of the sample, which has approximately 200,000 clones, about 84% seen once. The sample was peripheral blood. This clonotype was obtained from a woman under 40 with acute or convalescent COVID-19.

This CDR3 reads CATQGSGGSMQETQYF. DNA of the CDR3: TGTGCCACCCAGGGTAGCGGGGGGTCTATGCAAGAGACCCAGTACTTC. The chain combines TRBV28 with TRBJ2-5; TRBD2 matches 10 bases. Trimming cost V 10 bases and J 2 bases; bases outside gene matches: 13. The CDR3 covers 16 residues. CDR1 is MDHEN and CDR2 is SYDVKM in the germline V gene.